The 8 T cell receptor beta chains listed next were all sequenced from one sample in a study of T cell repertoires in cytomegalovirus infection. TCRdb re-derived calls from the reads in MiXCR, one entry per CDR3 protein. The profile shows roughly 600,000 distinct CDR3 sequences, 20% to 30% of them singletons. Sequenced sample: CD8+ T cells from PBMCs. These receptors all come from a human donor in good health (CMV status not recorded). Some clones in this sample may be carry-over from other donors' samples.

This chain links TRBV5-1 with TRBJ2-7, with D possibly matching TRBD2 (5 bases). The germline gives CDR1 SGHRS, CDR2 YFSETQ. Trimming removed 2 bases at V and 5 bases at J, with 11 bases between. The CDR3 loop spans 13 amino acids. The CDR3 here is CASSFLGSHEQYF. The CDR3 bases are TGCGCCAGCAGCTTCTTAGGGAGCCACGAGCAGTACTTC.

The rearrangement uses TRBV6-2 or TRBV6-3 and TRBJ1-2; no clear D. Germline CDR1 and CDR2: MNHEY and SVGEGT. Between the trimmed V and J ends, which lost 3 bases and 10 bases, there was a span of 15 bases. This CDR3 has 13 residues. The CDR3: CASSYPLREDYTF. CDR3 nucleotides: TGTGCCAGCAGTTATCCGCTCCGAGAAGACTACACCTTC.

In this sample, this clonotype turned up a few times. The chain couples TRBV23-1 to TRBJ2-7; 12 bases fit TRBD2. TRBV23-1 is assigned to the ORF class and has an uncertain function. CDR3 size: 15 residues. After removal of 4 bases from V and 2 bases from J, the junction contained 3 bases not matched to a gene. CDR3 protein: CASSPRLAGAYEQYV. Written as DNA, the CDR3 is TGCGCCAGCAGTCCTAGACTAGCGGGGGCCTACGAGCAGTACGTC.

The chain uses TRBV5-1 and TRBJ1-1; D remains ambiguous. The germline V and J ends were trimmed by 6 bases and 1 base, with 10 bases remaining between them. CDR3 length: 13 residues. CDR1 and CDR2 (germline): SGHRS, YFSETQ. In nucleotides, the CDR3 is TGCGCCAGCATGGGAAGCTCGAACACTGAAGCTTTCTTT. It codes for CASMGSSNTEAFF.

The rearrangement uses TRBV7-9 and TRBJ2-2; D perhaps matches TRBD2 (5 bases). The V gene's germline CDR1 is SEHNR and CDR2 FQNEAQ (reference sequence). The CDR3 loop spans 16 amino acids. V lost 0 bases and J lost 2, with 10 bases in between. This CDR3 is CASSLARTGNTGELFF. The CDR3 region has the DNA TGTGCCAGCAGCTTAGCCCGGACGGGAAACACCGGGGAGCTGTTTTTT.

In this sample, this clonotype turned up a few times. This CDR3 reads CASSQDPRGLGTDTQYF. The DNA for the CDR3 is TGCGCCAGCAGCCAAGATCCCCGGGGATTGGGCACAGATACGCAGTATTTT. The chain employs TRBV4-1 and TRBJ2-3; TRBD2 is a possible D gene (5 bases). V dropped 0 bases and J dropped 1 base, with 14 bases sitting between them. The CDR3 is 17 amino acids. Germline loops: CDR1 MGHRA, CDR2 YSYEKL.

As to this clonotype: This may come from a read error, since a much larger clone is one base off. The V call is TRBV7-4, the J call TRBJ2-1, with a tentative D call TRBD2 (5 bases). This CDR3 is built from 16 residues. Germline CDR1 is SGHVT and CDR2 is SQSDAQ. V was cut by 5 bases and J by 8 bases, with 22 bases left in between. The CDR3 reads CASSITDGVGRDEQFF. The CDR3 coding sequence is TGTGCCAGCAGCATTACGGACGGGGTCGGGCGCGATGAGCAGTTCTTC. Filled out from reference TRBV7-4 and TRBJ2-1, the complete variable domain reads GAGVSQSPRYKVAKRGRDVALRCDSISGHVTLYWYRQTLGQGSEVLTYSQSDAQRDKSGRPSGRFSAERPERSVSTLKIQRTEQGDSAVYLCASSITDGVGRDEQFFGPGTRLTVL.

The rearrangement uses TRBV29-1 and TRBJ2-1; 8 nucleotides match TRBD1. The germline CDR1 and CDR2 sequences are SQVTM and ANQGSEA. This CDR3 is built from 13 residues. The trim removed 6 bases at V and 15 bases at J, leaving 16 bases unmatched. CDR3 amino acids: CSVPRTGRLEMFF. The CDR3 nucleotides read TGCAGCGTGCCAAGGACAGGGCGCCTTGAGATGTTCTTC.